This TCR beta chain was captured in a study of a mutant IDH1 vaccine in newly diagnosed glioma. Overall study context: Treated patients showed a male proportion of about 60%, a female proportion of about 40%, and a mean age of approximately 40 years. Before enrollment, the patients had been treated with radiotherapy alone, temozolomide alone, or both together. Most of them had received both.

Study-wide results and limits: The study observed vaccine-induced immune responses in roughly 95% of patients.

The time point is: week 23, last vaccination. Vaccination comprised doses that each held 300 ug of mutant IDH1 20-mer peptide, plus topical imiquimod. CDR3 length equals 14 residues. Germline loops: CDR1 SGDLS, CDR2 YYNGEE. V was pared by 1 base and J by 0 bases, with 7 bases between. Notes on this clone: The antigen is unknown.

Repertoires were generated with immunoSEQ multiplex PCR, while TCRdb's copy carries only in-frame clones and drops some. The top ten clones hold under 20% of a sample with around 26,000 clones, roughly 80% of them seen once. The material sequenced was PBMCs, taken from a glioma patient whose treatment included an IDH1 peptide vaccine. The receptor was isolated from a woman in her thirties with glioma. The chain has TRBV9 and TRBJ1-2; no clear D gene. In DNA, the CDR3 is TGTGCCAGCAGCGTAAGCCGAGCTAACTATGGCTACACCTTC. Translated, it gives CASSVSRANYGYTF.